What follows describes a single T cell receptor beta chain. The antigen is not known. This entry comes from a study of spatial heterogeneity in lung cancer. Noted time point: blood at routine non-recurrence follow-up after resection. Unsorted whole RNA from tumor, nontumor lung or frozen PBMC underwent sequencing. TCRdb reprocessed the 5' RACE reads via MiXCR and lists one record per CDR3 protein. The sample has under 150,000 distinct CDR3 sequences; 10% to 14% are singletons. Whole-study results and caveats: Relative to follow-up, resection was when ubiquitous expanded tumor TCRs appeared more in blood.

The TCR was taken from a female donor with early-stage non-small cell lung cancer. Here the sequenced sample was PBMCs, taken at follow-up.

DNA of the CDR3: TGTGCCAGCAGCTTAAGCGGGATTGGTAATGAAAAACTGTTTTTT. Its translation: CASSLSGIGNEKLFF. The V call is TRBV7-2, the J call TRBJ1-4; D is undetermined. Germline V gene lookup returns CDR1 SGHTA and CDR2 FQGNSA. The CDR3 length is 15 residues. V shed 2 bases and J shed 4 bases, with 11 bases lying between them.